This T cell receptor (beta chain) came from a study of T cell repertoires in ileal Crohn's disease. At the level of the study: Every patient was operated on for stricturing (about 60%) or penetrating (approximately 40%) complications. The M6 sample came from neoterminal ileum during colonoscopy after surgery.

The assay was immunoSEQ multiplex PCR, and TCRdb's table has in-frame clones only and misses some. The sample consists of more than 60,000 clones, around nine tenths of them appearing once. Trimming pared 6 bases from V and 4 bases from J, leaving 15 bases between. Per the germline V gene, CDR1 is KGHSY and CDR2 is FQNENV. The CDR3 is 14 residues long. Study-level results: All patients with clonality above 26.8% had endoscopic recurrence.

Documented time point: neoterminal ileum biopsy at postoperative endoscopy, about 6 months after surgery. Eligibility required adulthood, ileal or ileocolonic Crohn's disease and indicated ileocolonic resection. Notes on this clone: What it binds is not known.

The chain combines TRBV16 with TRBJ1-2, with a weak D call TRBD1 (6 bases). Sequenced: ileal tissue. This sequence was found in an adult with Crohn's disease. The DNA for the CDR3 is TGTGCCAGCAGTACTGGTCTGGGGGCCTATGGCTACACCTTC. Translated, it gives CASSTGLGAYGYTF.